This T cell receptor beta chain was documented in a study of blood T cell repertoires in COVID-19. On the study more broadly: Italy, Spain and the United States were the sources of the convalescent and acute COVID-19 samples. From T cells, B-cell-depleted T cells, or PBMCs came the material, which was cDNA or gDNA.

The germline gives CDR1 MNHEY, CDR2 SVGAGI. The CDR3 sequence is 15 residues long. Trimming at V came to 1 base and at J to 9 bases, leaving 6 bases not matched to a gene. Repertoires were generated with immunoSEQ multiplex PCR, while TCRdb's copy carries only in-frame clones and drops some. The sample has about 310,000 clones, roughly 89% seen once; the top ten hold approximately 5.5%. The rearrangement uses TRBV6-5 and TRBJ1-4; 9 nucleotides match TRBD1. Sequencing input: PBMCs or T cells enriched from blood (not recorded which). The sequence came from a man aged 60-69 years who had recovered from COVID-19. CDR3 amino acids: CASSYWGGTGKKLFF. The CDR3 bases are TGTGCCAGCAGTTACTGGGGGGGGACAGGGAAAAAACTGTTTTTT.